The 18 T cell receptor beta chains in this list originate from one sample, sequenced in a study of blood T cell repertoires in COVID-19. Clones were read by immunoSEQ multiplex PCR, and TCRdb kept only the in-frame ones, dropping some. Of 300,000 to 450,000 clones listed, 87% are singletons. Input material: peripheral blood. The receptors were sampled from a woman aged 55-69 years with COVID-19, enrolled during active disease.

This chain joins TRBV6-5 and TRBJ2-7; 7 bases are shared with TRBD2. Germline CDR1 MNHEY, CDR2 SVGAGI. V was pared by 11 bases and J by 1 base, with 5 bases of the junction left unmatched. The CDR3 loop spans 12 amino acids. Here the CDR3 DNA reads TGTGCCGGGGGGGTCTCTTCCTACGAGCAGTACTTC. Translated, it gives CAGGVSSYEQYF.

With regard to this clone: One junction end disagrees with the germline gene, perhaps due to a read error. The V gene is TRBV2, the J gene TRBJ2-5, with D possibly TRBD2 on 5 matching bases. This CDR3 comprises 17 residues. Germline CDR1 and CDR2: SNHLY and FYNNEI. CDR3 protein: CASSAYTTRGYQETQYF. CDR3 nucleotides: TGTGCCAGCAGTGCCTACACAACTAGAGGGTACCAGGAGACCCAGTACTTC.

This chain uses TRBV19 with TRBJ2-1; D might be TRBD1 (5 bases). CDR1 is LNHDA, CDR2 SQIVND, per germline (reference sequence). Trimming left V 7 bases short and J 12 bases short, with 19 bases between. The CDR3 covers 13 residues. The CDR3 DNA reads as TGTGCCAGTACAGAAGGGGCCGAGCGTGGGCAGTTCTTC. It specifies CASTEGAERGQFF.

The chain couples TRBV14 to TRBJ2-2; 9 positions match TRBD1. Germline CDR1 SGHDN, CDR2 FVKESK. This CDR3 contains 16 residues. Trimming cost V 1 base and J 4 bases; bases outside gene matches: 4. The CDR3, as DNA: TGTGCCAGCAGCCAAGGTACAGGGGGCCGCACCGGGGAGCTGTTTTTT. It yields the protein CASSQGTGGRTGELFF.

In this sample, this clone turned up once. The CDR3 is CASTPGGRASMNTEAFF. The CDR3 DNA is TGTGCCAGCACCCCAGGTGGCAGGGCCTCTATGAACACTGAAGCTTTCTTT. This chain uses TRBV5-6 with TRBJ1-1, with a weak D call TRBD1 (5 bases). Germline loops: CDR1 SGHDT, CDR2 YYEEEE. The CDR3 covers 17 residues. V lost 6 bases to trimming and J lost 0 bases, with 21 bases between them.

The genes are TRBV19 and TRBJ2-3; 7 bases align to TRBD1. Looked up from germline, CDR1 is LNHDA and CDR2 is SQIVND (reference sequence). The V and J ends lost 7 bases and 3 bases, in that order; junction bases with no gene match: 7. This CDR3 is built from 14 residues. CDR3 bases: TGTGCCAGTAAGCCGGGACAGCAGACAGATACGCAGTATTTT. Protein: CASKPGQQTDTQYF.

The chain carries TRBV24-1 and TRBJ2-5, with D possibly matching TRBD2 (6 bases). The CDR3 totals 15 residues. Trimming cost V 5 bases and J 2 bases, with 14 bases left between them. Germline V lookup: CDR1 KGHDR, CDR2 SFDVKD. As DNA, the CDR3 is TGTGCCACCAGTGTTGGAGGGACTGGACAAGAGACCCAGTACTTC. This gives the protein CATSVGGTGQETQYF.

In its sample, this clone was seen once. The rearrangement joins TRBV5-1 to TRBJ2-3, with 12 bases lining up with TRBD2. After removal of 5 bases from V and 1 base from J, the junction contained 5 bases not matched to a gene. CDR1 is SGHRS, CDR2 YFSETQ, per germline. This CDR3 spans 16 amino acids. CDR3 amino acids: CASRPRTSGGTDTQYF. CDR3 sequence (DNA): TGCGCCAGCAGGCCAAGGACTAGCGGGGGCACAGATACGCAGTATTTT.

This chain joins TRBV3-1 (or the pseudogene TRBV3-2) and TRBJ2-7, with 10 bases that match TRBD1. V trimming: 1 base; J trimming: 2 bases; junction bases outside the gene matches: 2. CDR3 size: 15 residues. CDR1 LGHDT and CDR2 YNNKEL come from the germline V gene (reference sequence). CDR3 sequence reads: CASSQGDRGPYEQYF. In nucleotides, the CDR3 is TGTGCCAGCAGCCAAGGGGACAGGGGACCCTACGAGCAGTACTTC.

J is TRBJ2-7 and V is TRBV10-3; 7 nucleotides align to TRBD1. Germline CDR1 is ENHRY and CDR2 is SYGVKD. V dropped 4 bases and J dropped 4; count of bases not matched to a gene: 1. The CDR3 consists of 12 residues. CDR3 DNA sequence: TGTGCCATCAGTGGGGACAGTTACGAGCAGTACTTC. Translated: CAISGDSYEQYF.

CDR3: CASSPSTRTYSGNTIYF. The CDR3 DNA sequence: TGCGCCAGCAGCCCTAGCACCAGGACGTACTCTGGAAACACCATATATTTT. The chain links TRBV5-1 to TRBJ1-3; D gene unclear. The CDR3 runs to 17 residues. V gave up 4 bases and J gave up 0 bases, with 17 bases separating them. The V gene's germline CDR1 is SGHRS and CDR2 YFSETQ.

The V and J genes are TRBV6-4 and TRBJ2-1, with TRBD1 matching 8 bases. In germline, CDR1 is MRHNA, CDR2 SNTAGT. V trimming: 3 bases; J trimming: 6 bases; junction bases outside the gene matches: 7. The CDR3 is 15 residues long. The CDR3 region is CASSERDRPFNEQFF. CDR3 DNA sequence: TGTGCCAGCAGTGAGAGGGACAGGCCCTTCAATGAGCAGTTCTTC.

The chain joins TRBV5-1 to TRBJ2-1, with 10 bases fitting TRBD2. CDR1 is SGHRS, CDR2 YFSETQ, per germline. The junction had 7 bases not matched to a gene; V was cut back by 0 bases and J by 1 base. The CDR3 has 18 amino acids. The CDR3 coding sequence is TGCGCCAGCAGCTTGGAGGGACTAGCGAGTTGGTCCTACAATGAGCAGTTCTTC. Its protein is CASSLEGLASWSYNEQFF.

CDR3 sequence: CASRQGPMNTEAFF. In DNA, the CDR3 is TGTGCCAGCCGACAGGGGCCGATGAACACTGAAGCTTTCTTT. The V call is TRBV10-3, the J call TRBJ1-1, with 8 bases matching TRBD1. With 10 bases clipped from V and 0 bases from J, the junction kept 7 bases outside the gene matches. Germline CDR1 ENHRY, CDR2 SYGVKD. The CDR3 is made up of 14 amino acids.

This chain joins TRBV20-1 and TRBJ1-2; unclear D gene. V lost 6 bases to trimming and J lost 4 bases, with 9 bases between them. Germline values: CDR1 DFQATT, CDR2 SNEGSKA (reference sequence). The CDR3 runs 11 residues. The CDR3 loop is CSAPGAYGYTF. The DNA for the CDR3 is TGCAGTGCCCCGGGAGCCTATGGCTACACCTTC.

V is TRBV6-5 and J is TRBJ2-7; 16 bases line up with TRBD2. The germline V gene encodes CDR1 MNHEY and CDR2 SVGAGI. The V and J ends lost 0 bases and 5 bases, in that order; junction bases with no gene match: 1. The CDR3 is 16 residues long. CDR3: CASSYSGLAGGHEQYF. The CDR3 DNA is TGTGCCAGCAGTTACTCGGGACTAGCGGGGGGGCACGAGCAGTACTTC.

This clone came up a few times. V is TRBV4-1 and J is TRBJ1-1, with TRBD1 matching over 7 bases. Trimming removed 0 bases from V and 1 base from J; junction bases left unmatched: 2. The CDR3 extends over 15 amino acids. CDR1 and CDR2 from the germline V gene are MGHRA and YSYEKL. CDR3 in amino acids: CASSQDRQGNTEAFF. DNA of the CDR3: TGCGCCAGCAGCCAAGATCGACAGGGGAACACTGAAGCTTTCTTT.

The chain carries TRBV29-1 and TRBJ1-1; TRBD1 matches 9 bases. The J segment lost 9 bases and the V segment lost 8 bases, leaving 13 bases of the junction unmatched. Per germline, CDR1 SQVTM and CDR2 ANQGSEA. The length of the CDR3 is 13 residues. CDR3 sequence (DNA): TGCAGCTTCTCAAGGGACAGGGCATCAAAAGCTTTCTTT. This gives the protein CSFSRDRASKAFF.